This T cell receptor beta chain comes out of a study of T cell responses to AZD1222 COVID-19 vaccine. Clones were sequenced by immunoSEQ multiplex PCR, and TCRdb holds only the in-frame ones, with some missing. The sample holds some 66,000 clones, 80% to 90% seen once. The starting material was peripheral blood, obtained 28 days after the second AZD1222 dose. This TCR derives from an adult who received the AZD1222 COVID-19 vaccine.

CDR3 residues: CASSEDPTEAFF. Here the CDR3 DNA reads TGTGCCAGCAGTGAGGATCCCACTGAAGCTTTCTTT. The chain employs TRBV6-1 and TRBJ1-1; D call uncertain. Germline V gene sequence: CDR1 MNHNS, CDR2 SASEGT. V lost 3 bases and J lost 4, with 6 bases in between. The CDR3 contains 12 residues.